The rows below give T cell receptor beta chains drawn from one sample of a study of CD8+ T cells in alopecia areata. The method was immunoSEQ multiplex PCR; TCRdb's version includes in-frame clones alone and lacks a portion of them. The table includes roughly 200,000 clones, roughly 59% detected once. The sample here was CD4+ T cells sorted from blood, taken at week 0. All receptors derive from a human donor with alopecia areata. Both conserved end residues are trimmed from each CDR3. Where a row states a size, it is once, few, many or the class of an expanded clone; other rows omit it.

clone_size	v_call	cdr3_aa
NA	TRBV29-1	SVPLAWETQY
NA	TRBV29-1	SAEQGLDGYT
NA	TRBV7-3	ASSRMQNTEAF
NA	TRBV7-9	ASSPPGRSGDTQY
NA	TRBV4-1	ASSQDTGGRRGYT
NA	TRBV30	AWRSGVGTGELF
NA	TRBV9	ASSLGGTQY
NA	TRBV4-1	ASSQAWPENYGYT
NA	TRBV29-1	SVRQGAYEQY
NA	TRBV30	AWRPPGTYEQY
NA	TRBV30	AWGENYGYT
few	TRBV25-1	ASSVYDYGYT
once	TRBV5-1	ASAGGSYNEQF
NA	TRBV27	ASSRITGQGVEKLF
NA	TRBV9	ASGFLGGHEQF
NA	TRBV30	AWSEGQGAIYEQY
NA	TRBV19	ASSPGGQETQY
NA	TRBV25-1	ASSDVHNEQF
NA	TRBV7-2	ASSPQGAGYT
NA	TRBV2	ASSGQRQDKETQY
once	TRBV12-5	ASGLVLGEGETQY
NA	TRBV12-5	ASGFLLETQY
NA	TRBV5-6	ASSLSTEAF
NA	TRBV29-1	SVPGGRGGYT
few	TRBV29-1	SVESTGTPNEQY
NA	TRBV5-1	ASSLAGAQNIQY
NA	TRBV29-1	SVAESRTGAGYT
NA	TRBV7-2	ASSSGTYQGNQPQH
NA	TRBV29-1	SVSRAGVQAYEQY
NA	TRBV5-6	ASSLLQGIGANVLT
few	TRBV16	ASREGNTEAF
NA	TRBV25-1	ASSSGKSYEQY
NA	TRBV29-1	SVADSSTNEKLF
NA	TRBV27	ASSPNDEQF
NA	TRBV11-3	ASSLVPGSGTEAF
NA	TRBV5-1	ASSTYSGLNTGELF
NA	TRBV7-8	ASSAYRQGSYEQY
NA	TRBV11-2	ASNNPRGQGVNEQF
NA	TRBV9	ASSIWTGDNTEAF
few	TRBV29-1	SEGQGSVETQY
NA	TRBV15	ATSRSRAGNTIY
few	TRBV6-5	ASRQGLAVDTQY
NA	TRBV7-3	ASSHSSGANVLT
NA	TRBV29-1	SVRTRMNTEAF
NA	TRBV9	ASSRTADSSYEQY
NA	TRBV19	ASSSMGATGELF
NA	TRBV7-2	ASSLGGGGTEAF